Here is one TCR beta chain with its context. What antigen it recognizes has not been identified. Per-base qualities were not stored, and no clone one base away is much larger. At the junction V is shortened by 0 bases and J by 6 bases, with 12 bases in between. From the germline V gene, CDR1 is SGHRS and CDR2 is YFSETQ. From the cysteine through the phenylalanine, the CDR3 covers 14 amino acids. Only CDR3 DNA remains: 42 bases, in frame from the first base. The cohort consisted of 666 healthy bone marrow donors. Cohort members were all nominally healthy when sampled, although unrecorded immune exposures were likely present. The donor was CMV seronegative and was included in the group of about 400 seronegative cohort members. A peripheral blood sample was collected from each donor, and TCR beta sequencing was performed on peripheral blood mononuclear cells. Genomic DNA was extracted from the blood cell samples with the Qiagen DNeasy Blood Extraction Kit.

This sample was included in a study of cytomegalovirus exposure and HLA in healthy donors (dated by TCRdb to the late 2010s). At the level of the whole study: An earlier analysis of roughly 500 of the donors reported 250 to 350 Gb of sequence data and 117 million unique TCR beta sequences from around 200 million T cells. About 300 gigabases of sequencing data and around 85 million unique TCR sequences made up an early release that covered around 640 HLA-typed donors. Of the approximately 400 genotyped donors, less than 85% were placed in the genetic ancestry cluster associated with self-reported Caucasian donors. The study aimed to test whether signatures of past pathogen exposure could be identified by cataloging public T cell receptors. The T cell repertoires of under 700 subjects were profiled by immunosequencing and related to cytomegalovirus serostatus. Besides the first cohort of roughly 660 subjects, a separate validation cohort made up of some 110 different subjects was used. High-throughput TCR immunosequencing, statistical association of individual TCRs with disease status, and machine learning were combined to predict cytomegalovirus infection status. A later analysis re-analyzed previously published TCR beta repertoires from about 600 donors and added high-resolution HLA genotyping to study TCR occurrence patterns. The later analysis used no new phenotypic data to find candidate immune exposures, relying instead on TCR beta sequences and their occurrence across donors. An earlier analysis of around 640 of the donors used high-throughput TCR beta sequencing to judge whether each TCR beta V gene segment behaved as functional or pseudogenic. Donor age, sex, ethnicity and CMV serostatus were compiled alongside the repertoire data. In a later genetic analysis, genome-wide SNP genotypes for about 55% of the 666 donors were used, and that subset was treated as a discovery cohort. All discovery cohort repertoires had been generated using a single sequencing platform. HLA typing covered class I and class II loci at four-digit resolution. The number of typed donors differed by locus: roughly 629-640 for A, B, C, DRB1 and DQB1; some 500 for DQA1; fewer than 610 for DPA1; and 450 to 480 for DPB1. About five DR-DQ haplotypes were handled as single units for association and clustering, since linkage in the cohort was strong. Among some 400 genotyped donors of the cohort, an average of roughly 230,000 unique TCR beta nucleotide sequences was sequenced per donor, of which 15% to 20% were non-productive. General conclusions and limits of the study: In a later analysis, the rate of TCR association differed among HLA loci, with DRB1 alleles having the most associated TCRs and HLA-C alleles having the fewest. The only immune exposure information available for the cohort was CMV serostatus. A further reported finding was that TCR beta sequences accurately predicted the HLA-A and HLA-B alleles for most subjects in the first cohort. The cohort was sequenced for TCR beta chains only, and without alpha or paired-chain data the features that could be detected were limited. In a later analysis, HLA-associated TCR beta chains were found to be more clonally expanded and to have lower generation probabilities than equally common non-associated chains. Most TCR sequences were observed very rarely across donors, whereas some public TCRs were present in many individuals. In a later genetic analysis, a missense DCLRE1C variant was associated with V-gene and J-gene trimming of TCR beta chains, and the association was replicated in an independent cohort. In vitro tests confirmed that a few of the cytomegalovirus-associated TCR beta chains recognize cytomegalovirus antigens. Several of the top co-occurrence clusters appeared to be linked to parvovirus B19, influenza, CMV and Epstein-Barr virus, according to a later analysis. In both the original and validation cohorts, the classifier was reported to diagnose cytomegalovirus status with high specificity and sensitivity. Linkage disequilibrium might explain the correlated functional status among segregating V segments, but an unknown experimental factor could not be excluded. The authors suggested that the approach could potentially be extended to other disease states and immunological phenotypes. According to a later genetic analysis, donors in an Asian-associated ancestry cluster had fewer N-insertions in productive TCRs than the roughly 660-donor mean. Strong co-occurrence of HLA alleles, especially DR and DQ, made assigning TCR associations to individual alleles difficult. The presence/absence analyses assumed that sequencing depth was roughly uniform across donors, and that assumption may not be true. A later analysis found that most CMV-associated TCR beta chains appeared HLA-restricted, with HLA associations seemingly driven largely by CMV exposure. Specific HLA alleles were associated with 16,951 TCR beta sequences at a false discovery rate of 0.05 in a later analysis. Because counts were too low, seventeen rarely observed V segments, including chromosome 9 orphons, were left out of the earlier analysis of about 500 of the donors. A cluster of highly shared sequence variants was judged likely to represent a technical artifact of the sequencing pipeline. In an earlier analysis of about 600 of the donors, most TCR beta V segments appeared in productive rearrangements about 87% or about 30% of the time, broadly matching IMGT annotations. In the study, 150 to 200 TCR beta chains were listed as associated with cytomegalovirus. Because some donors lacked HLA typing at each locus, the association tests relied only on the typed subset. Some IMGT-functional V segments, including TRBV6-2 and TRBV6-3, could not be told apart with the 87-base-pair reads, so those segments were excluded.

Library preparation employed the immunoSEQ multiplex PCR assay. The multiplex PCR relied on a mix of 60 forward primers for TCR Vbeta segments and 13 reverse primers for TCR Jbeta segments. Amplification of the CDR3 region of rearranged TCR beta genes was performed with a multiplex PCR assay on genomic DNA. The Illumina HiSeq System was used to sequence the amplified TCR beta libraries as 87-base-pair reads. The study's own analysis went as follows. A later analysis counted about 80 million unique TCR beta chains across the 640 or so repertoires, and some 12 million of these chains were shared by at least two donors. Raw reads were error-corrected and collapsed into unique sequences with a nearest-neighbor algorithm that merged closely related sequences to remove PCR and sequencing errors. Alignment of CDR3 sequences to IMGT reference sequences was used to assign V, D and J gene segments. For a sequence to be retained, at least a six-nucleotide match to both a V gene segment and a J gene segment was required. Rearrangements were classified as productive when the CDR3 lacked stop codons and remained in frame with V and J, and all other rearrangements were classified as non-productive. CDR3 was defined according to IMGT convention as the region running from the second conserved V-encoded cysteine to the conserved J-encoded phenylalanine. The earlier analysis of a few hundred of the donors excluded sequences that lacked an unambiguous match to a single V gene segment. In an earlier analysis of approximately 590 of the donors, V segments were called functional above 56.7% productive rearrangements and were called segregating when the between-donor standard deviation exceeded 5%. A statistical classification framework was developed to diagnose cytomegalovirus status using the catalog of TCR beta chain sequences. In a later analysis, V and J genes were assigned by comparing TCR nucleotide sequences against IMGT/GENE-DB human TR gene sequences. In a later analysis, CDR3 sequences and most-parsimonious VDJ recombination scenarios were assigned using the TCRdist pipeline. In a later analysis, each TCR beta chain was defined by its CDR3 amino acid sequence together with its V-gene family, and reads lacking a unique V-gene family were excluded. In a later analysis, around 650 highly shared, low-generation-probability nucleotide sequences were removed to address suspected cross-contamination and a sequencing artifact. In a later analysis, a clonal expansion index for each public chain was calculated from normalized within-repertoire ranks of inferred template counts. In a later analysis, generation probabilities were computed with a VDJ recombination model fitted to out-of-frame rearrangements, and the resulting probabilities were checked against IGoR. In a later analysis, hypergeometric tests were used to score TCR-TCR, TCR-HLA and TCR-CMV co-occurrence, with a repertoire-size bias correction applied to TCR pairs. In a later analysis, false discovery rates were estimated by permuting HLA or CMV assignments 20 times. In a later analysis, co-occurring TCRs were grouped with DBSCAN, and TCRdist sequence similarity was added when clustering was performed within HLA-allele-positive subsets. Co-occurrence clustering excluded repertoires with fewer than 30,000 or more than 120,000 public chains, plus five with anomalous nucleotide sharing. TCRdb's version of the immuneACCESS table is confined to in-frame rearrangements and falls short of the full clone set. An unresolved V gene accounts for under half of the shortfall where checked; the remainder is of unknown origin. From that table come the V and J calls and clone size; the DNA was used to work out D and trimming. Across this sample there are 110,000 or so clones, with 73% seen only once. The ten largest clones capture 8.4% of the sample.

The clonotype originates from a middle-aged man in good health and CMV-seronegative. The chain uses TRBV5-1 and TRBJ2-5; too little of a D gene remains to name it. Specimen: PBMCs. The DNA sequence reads TGCGCCAGCAGCTTGGCCGAACTCCGTCAGACCCAGTACTTC. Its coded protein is CASSLAELRQTQYF. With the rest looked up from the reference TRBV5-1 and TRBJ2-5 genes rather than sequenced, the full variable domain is KAGVTQTPRYLIKTRGQQVTLSCSPISGHRSVSWYQQTPGQGLQFLFEYFSETQRNKGNFPGRFSGRQFSNSRSEMNVSTLELGDSALYLCASSLAELRQTQYFGPGTRLLVL.